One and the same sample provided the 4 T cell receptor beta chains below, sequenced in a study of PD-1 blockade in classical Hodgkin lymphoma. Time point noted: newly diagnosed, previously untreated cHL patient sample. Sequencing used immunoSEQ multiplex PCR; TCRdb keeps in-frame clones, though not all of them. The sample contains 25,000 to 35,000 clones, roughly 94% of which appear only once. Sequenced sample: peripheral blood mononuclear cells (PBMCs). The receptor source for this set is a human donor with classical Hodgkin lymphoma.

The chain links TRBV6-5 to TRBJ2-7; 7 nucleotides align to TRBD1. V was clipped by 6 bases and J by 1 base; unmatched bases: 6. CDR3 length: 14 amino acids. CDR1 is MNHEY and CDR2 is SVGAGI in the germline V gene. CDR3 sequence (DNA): TGTGCCAGCAGCAGACAGGGTCAATCCTACGAGCAGTACTTC. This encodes CASSRQGQSYEQYF.

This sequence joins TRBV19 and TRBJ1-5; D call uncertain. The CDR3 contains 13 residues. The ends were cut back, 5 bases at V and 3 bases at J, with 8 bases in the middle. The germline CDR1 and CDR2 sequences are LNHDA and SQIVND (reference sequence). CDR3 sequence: CASSRRFNQPQHF. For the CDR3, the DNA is TGTGCCAGTAGTCGCCGTTTCAATCAGCCCCAGCATTTT.

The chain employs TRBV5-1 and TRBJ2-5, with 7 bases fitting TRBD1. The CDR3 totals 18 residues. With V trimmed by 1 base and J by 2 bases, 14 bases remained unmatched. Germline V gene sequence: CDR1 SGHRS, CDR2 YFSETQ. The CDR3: CASSLYATRDSSQETQYF. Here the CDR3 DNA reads TGCGCCAGCAGCTTGTATGCGACCAGGGACAGTTCACAAGAGACCCAGTACTTC.

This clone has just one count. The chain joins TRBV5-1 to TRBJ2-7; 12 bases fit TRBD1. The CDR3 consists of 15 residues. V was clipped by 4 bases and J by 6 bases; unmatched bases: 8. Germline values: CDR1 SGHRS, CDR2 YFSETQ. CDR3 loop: CASSVGQGATSEQYF. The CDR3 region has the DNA TGCGCCAGCAGCGTGGGACAGGGGGCAACCTCCGAGCAGTACTTC. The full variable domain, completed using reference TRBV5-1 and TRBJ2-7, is KAGVTQTPRYLIKTRGQQVTLSCSPISGHRSVSWYQQTPGQGLQFLFEYFSETQRNKGNFPGRFSGRQFSNSRSEMNVSTLELGDSALYLCASSVGQGATSEQYFGPGTRLTVT.